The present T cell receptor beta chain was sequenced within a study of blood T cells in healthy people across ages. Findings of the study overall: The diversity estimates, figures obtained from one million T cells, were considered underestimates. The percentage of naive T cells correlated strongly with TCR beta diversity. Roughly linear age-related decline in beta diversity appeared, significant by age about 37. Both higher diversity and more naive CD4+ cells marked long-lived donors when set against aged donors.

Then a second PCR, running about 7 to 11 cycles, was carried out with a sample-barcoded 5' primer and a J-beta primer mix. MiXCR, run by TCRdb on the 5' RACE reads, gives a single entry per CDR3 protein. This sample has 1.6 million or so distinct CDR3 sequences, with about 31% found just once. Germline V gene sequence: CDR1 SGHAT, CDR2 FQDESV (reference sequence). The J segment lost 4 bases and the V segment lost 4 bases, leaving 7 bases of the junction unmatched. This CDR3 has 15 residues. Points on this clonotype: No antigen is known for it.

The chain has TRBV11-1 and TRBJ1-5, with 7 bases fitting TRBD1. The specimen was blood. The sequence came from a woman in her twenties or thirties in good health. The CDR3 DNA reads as TGTGCCAGCAGCTGGTCCGGGACAGAGAATCAGCCCCAGCATTTT. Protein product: CASSWSGTENQPQHF.